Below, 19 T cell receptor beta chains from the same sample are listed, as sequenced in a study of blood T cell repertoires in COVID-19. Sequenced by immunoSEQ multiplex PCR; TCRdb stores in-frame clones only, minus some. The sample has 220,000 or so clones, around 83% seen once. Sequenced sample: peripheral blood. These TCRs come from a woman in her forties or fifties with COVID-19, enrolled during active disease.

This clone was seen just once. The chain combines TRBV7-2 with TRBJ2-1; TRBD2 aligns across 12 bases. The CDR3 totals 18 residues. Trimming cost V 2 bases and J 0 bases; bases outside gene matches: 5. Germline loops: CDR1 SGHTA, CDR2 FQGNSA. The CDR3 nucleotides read TGTGCCAGCAGCTTATTAACTAGCGGGGGGAGCTCCTACAATGAGCAGTTCTTC. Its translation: CASSLLTSGGSSYNEQFF.

The DNA of the CDR3 is TGTGCCAGCAGCCGGGGGGGGCCCAACACCGGGGAGCTGTTTTTT. This encodes CASSRGGPNTGELFF. The V call is TRBV4-2, the J call TRBJ2-2; a weak D match, TRBD2 (7 bases). The germline CDR1 and CDR2 sequences are LGHNA and YNFKEQ. The CDR3 has 15 amino acids. V was pared by 4 bases and J by 2 bases, with 11 bases between.

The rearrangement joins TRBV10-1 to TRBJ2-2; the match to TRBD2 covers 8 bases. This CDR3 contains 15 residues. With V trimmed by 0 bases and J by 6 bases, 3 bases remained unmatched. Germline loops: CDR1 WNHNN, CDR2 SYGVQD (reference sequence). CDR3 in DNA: TGCGCCAGCAGTGAGTCGCGGGGGGAAGCCGGGGAGCTGTTTTTT. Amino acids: CASSESRGEAGELFF.

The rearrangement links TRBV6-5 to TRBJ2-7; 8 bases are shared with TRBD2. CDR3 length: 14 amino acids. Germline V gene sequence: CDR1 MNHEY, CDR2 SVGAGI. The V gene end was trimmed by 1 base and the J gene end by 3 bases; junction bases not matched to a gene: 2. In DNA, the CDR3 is TGTGCCAGCAGTTACTGCCTAGCGGGCTACGAGCAGTACGTC. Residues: CASSYCLAGYEQYV.

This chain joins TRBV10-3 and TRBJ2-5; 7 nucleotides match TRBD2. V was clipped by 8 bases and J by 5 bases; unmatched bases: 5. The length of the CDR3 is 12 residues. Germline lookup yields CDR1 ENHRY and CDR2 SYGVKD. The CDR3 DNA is TGTGCCATCCGGGGGGTGGGGGAGACCCAGTACTTC. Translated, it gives CAIRGVGETQYF.

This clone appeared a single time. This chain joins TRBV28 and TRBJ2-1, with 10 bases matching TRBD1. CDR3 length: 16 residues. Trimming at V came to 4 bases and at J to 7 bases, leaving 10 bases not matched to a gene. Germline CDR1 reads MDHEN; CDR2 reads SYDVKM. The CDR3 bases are TGTGCCAGCAGTTCTTACTCGGGACAGGGGTCGAATGAGCAGTTCTTC. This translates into CASSSYSGQGSNEQFF. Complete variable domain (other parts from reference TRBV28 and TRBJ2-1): DVKVTQSSRYLVKRTGEKVFLECVQDMDHENMFWYRQDPGLGLRLIYFSYDVKMKEKGDIPEGYSVSREKKERFSLILESASTNQTSMYLCASSSYSGQGSNEQFFGPGTRLTVL.

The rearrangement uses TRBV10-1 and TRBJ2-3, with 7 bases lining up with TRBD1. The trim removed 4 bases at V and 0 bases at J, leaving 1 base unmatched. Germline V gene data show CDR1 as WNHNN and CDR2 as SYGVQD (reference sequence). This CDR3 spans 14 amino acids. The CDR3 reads CASSGDSSTDTQYF. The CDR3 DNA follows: TGCGCCAGCAGTGGGGACAGTAGCACAGATACGCAGTATTTT.

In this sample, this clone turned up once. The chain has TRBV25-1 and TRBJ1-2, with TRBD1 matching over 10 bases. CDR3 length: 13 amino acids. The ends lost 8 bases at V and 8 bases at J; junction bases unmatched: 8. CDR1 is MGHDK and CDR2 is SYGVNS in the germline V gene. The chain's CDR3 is CASLGQGVRGYTF. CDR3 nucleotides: TGTGCCAGCCTTGGACAGGGGGTAAGGGGCTACACCTTC.

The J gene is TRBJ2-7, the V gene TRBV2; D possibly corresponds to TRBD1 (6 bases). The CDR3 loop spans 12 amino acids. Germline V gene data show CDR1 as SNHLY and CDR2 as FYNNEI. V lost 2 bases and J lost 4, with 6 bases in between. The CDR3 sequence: CASSEQGYEQYV. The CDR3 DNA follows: TGTGCCAGCAGTGAACAGGGGTACGAGCAGTACGTC.

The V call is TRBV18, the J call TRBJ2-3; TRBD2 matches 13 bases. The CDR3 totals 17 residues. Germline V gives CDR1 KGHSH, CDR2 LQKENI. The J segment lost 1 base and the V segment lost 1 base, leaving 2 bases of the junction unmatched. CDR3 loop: CASSPQTSGGRTDTQYF. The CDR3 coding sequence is TGTGCCAGCTCACCACAGACTAGCGGGGGGCGCACAGATACGCAGTATTTT. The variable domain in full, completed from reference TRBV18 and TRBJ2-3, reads NAGVMQNPRHLVRRRGQEARLRCSPMKGHSHVYWYRQLPEEGLKFMVYLQKENIIDESGMPKERFSAEFPKEGPSILRIQQVVRGDSAAYFCASSPQTSGGRTDTQYFGPGTRLTVL.

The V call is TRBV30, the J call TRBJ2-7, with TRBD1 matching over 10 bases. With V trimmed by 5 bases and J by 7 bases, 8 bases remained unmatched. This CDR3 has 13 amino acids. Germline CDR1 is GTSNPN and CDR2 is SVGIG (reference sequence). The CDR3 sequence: CAWDRDRGWEQYF. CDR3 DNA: TGTGCCTGGGACCGGGACAGGGGATGGGAGCAGTACTTC.

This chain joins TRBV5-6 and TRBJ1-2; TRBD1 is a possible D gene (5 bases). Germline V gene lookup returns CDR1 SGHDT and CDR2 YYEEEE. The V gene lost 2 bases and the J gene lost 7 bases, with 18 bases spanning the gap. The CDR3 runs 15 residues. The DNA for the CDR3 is TGTGCCAGCAGCTTTGGGGCCCTCCCGGTCGGTGGCTACACCTTC. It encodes CASSFGALPVGGYTF.

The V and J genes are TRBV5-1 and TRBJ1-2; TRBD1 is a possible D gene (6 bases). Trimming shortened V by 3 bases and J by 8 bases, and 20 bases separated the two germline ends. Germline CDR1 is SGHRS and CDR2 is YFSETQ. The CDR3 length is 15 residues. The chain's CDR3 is CASSSLGLAQGGYTF. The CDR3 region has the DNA TGCGCCAGCAGCTCGCTGGGGCTGGCCCAGGGGGGCTACACCTTC.

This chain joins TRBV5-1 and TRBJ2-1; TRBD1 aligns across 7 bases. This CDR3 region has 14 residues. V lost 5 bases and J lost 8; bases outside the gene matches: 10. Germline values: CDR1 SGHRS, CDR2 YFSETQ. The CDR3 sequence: CASSYEGAVDEQFF. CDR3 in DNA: TGCGCCAGCAGTTACGAGGGGGCAGTAGATGAGCAGTTCTTC.

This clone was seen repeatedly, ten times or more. Written as DNA, the CDR3 is TGTGCTAGTGGTTCATGCTCCTACGAGCAGTACGTC. Protein sequence: CASGSCSYEQYV. J is TRBJ2-7 and V is TRBV12-5, with D unclear. The CDR3 sequence is 12 residues long. Germline V gene lookup returns CDR1 LGHNT and CDR2 FRNRAP. The ends were cut back, 4 bases at V and 0 bases at J, with 4 bases in the middle.

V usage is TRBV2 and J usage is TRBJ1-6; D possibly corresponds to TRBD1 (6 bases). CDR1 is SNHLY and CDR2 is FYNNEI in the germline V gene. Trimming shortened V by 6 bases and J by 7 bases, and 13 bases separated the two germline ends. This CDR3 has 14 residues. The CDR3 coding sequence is TGTGCCAGCAGCTCCACAGGGCAAAATTCACCCCTCCACTTT. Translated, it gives CASSSTGQNSPLHF.

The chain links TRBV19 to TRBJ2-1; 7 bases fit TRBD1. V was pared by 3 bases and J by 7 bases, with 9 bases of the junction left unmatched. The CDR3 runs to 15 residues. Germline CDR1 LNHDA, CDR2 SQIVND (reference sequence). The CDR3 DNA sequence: TGTGCCAGTAGTATGGAGGACAGGCCCAATAATGAGCAGTTCTTC. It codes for CASSMEDRPNNEQFF.

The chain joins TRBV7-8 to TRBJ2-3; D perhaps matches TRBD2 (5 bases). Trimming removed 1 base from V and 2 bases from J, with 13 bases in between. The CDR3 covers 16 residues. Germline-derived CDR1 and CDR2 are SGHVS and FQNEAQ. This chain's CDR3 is CASSLEARGSTDTQYF. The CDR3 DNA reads TGTGCCAGCAGCTTAGAGGCTAGAGGGTCCACAGATACGCAGTATTTT. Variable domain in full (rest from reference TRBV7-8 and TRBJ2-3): GAGVSQSPRYKVAKRGQDVALRCDPISGHVSLFWYQQALGQGPEFLTYFQNEAQLDKSGLPSDRFFAERPEGSVSTLKIQRTQQEDSAVYLCASSLEARGSTDTQYFGPGTRLTVL.

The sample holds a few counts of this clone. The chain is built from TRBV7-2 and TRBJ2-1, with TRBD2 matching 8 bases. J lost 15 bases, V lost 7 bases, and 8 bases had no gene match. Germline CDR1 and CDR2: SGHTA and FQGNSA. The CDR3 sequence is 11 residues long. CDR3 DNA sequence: TGTGCCAGCATTTTCGGGGGGGACATGTTCTTC. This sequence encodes CASIFGGDMFF.